The next 12 T cell receptor beta chains were all read from a single sample in a study of CD8 T cells in Susac syndrome. With random hexamers, reverse transcription was performed on about 0.5 to 1 ug of RNA. TCRdb independently ran MiXCR on the immunoSEQ multiplex PCR reads; one entry per CDR3 protein. The sample includes 150,000 to 200,000 distinct CDR3 sequences, around 94% of them seen just once. Sequenced input: CD4+ T cells from PBMCs. The receptors here all came from a human donor in good health.

The rearrangement links TRBV29-1 to TRBJ2-7; D uncertain. CDR1 is SQVTM and CDR2 is ANQGSEA in the germline V gene. Trimming cost V 4 bases and J 3 bases, with 7 bases left between them. This CDR3 is 11 amino acids long. CDR3 DNA sequence: TGCAGCGTTGTGCTAGTCTACGAGCAGTACTTC. This translates into CSVVLVYEQYF.

V and J are TRBV9 and TRBJ1-1; D not certain. CDR1 SGDLS and CDR2 YYNGEE come from the germline V gene. Trimming stripped 2 bases from V and 6 bases from J, with 14 bases between. This CDR3 has 14 amino acids. CDR3 in DNA: TGTGCCAGCAGCGTGAGAGTTGAGAGGGCTGAAGCTTTCTTT. Translation gives CASSVRVERAEAFF.

V gene TRBV24-1 combines with J gene TRBJ1-2; 7 nucleotides agree with TRBD1. The ends lost 4 bases at V and 4 bases at J; junction bases unmatched: 8. CDR1 and CDR2 from the germline V gene are KGHDR and SFDVKD. This CDR3 contains 15 residues. The CDR3 here is CATSDGDRASYGYTF. The CDR3 DNA reads TGTGCCACCAGTGACGGTGACAGGGCTAGCTATGGCTACACCTTC.

The V and J genes are TRBV25-1 and TRBJ1-1; tentative D call: TRBD1 (6 bases). The CDR3 contains 15 residues. Trimming pared 4 bases from V and 0 bases from J, leaving 12 bases between. CDR1 is MGHDK and CDR2 is SYGVNS in the germline V gene. Here the CDR3 DNA reads TGTGCCAGCAGTGGGGGCCGGGGGCTGAACACTGAAGCTTTCTTT. It translates to CASSGGRGLNTEAFF.

The chain has TRBV30 and TRBJ2-3; tentative D call: TRBD2 (6 bases). The V end lost 2 bases, the J end lost 0 bases, and 12 bases lay between the germline ends. Looked up from germline, CDR1 is GTSNPN and CDR2 is SVGIG (reference sequence). The CDR3 length is 15 residues. The CDR3 DNA is TGTGCCTGGAGTCACCGGGGGTCTAGCACAGATACGCAGTATTTT. Residues: CAWSHRGSSTDTQYF.

This sequence joins TRBV2 and TRBJ1-1; D unclear. In germline, CDR1 is SNHLY, CDR2 FYNNEI. Trimming removed 2 bases from V and 5 bases from J, with 12 bases in between. This CDR3 is 14 amino acids long. CDR3 DNA: TGTGCCAGCAGTGAAAGCCCCTGGGAGACTGAAGCTTTCTTT. Amino acid sequence: CASSESPWETEAFF. The whole variable domain, remainder taken from reference TRBV2 and TRBJ1-1, is EPEVTQTPSHQVTQMGQEVILRCVPISNHLYFYWYRQILGQKVEFLVSFYNNEISEKSEIFDDQFSVERPDGSNFTLKIRSTKLEDSAMYFCASSESPWETEAFFGQGTRLTVV.

The J gene is TRBJ2-3, the V gene TRBV7-9; D perhaps matches TRBD1 (5 bases). Germline V CDR1 and CDR2: SEHNR, FQNEAQ (reference sequence). This CDR3 spans 11 amino acids. The germline V and J ends were trimmed by 5 bases and 8 bases, with 8 bases remaining between them. This CDR3 is CASSVDITQYF. The CDR3 bases are TGTGCCAGCAGCGTGGACATTACGCAGTATTTT.

The chain combines TRBV6-1 with TRBJ2-5; D call uncertain. CDR3 size: 13 residues. Trimming left V 4 bases short and J 1 base short, with 7 bases between. CDR1 is MNHNS, CDR2 SASEGT, per germline. CDR3 protein: CASSGQVQETQYF. DNA for the CDR3: TGTGCCAGCAGTGGGCAGGTCCAAGAGACCCAGTACTTC.

The chain links TRBV7-2 to TRBJ2-1, with no clear D. Trimming left V 8 bases short and J 7 bases short, with 15 bases between. Germline values: CDR1 SGHTA, CDR2 FQGNSA. The CDR3 is 13 residues long. The CDR3 protein is CASSWQYGNEQFF. The DNA of the CDR3 is TGTGCCAGCTCCTGGCAGTATGGGAATGAGCAGTTCTTC.

The chain is built from TRBV7-2 and TRBJ2-3; 13 nucleotides align to TRBD2. The trim removed 5 bases at V and 10 bases at J, leaving 6 bases unmatched. The CDR3 totals 14 residues. Germline CDR1 is SGHTA and CDR2 is FQGNSA. The chain's CDR3 is CASSPTSGGAPQYF. Here the CDR3 DNA reads TGTGCCAGCAGCCCCACTAGCGGGGGGGCTCCGCAGTATTTT.

The chain combines TRBV30 with TRBJ2-5; 9 bases agree with TRBD2. J lost 5 bases, V lost 0 bases, and 7 bases had no gene match. The V gene's germline CDR1 is GTSNPN and CDR2 SVGIG (reference sequence). The CDR3 is 15 amino acids. The CDR3 nucleotides read TGTGCCTGGAGTGTGCGGGGGGGGCGGCGGGAGACCCAGTACTTC. Its protein product is CAWSVRGGRRETQYF. The whole variable domain, remainder taken from reference TRBV30 and TRBJ2-5, is SQTIHQWPATLVQPVGSPLSLECTVEGTSNPNLYWYRQAAGRGLQLLFYSVGIGQISSEVPQNLSASRPQDRQFILSSKKLLLSDSGFYLCAWSVRGGRRETQYFGPGTRLLVL.

The chain is built from TRBV18 and TRBJ1-5; possibly TRBD1 for D (6 bases). V lost 2 bases and J 3 bases, leaving 17 bases between the germline ends. The CDR3 spans 17 residues. Germline V gene data show CDR1 as KGHSH and CDR2 as LQKENI. CDR3 loop: CASSPALGGGANQPQHF. CDR3 nucleotides: TGTGCCAGCTCACCAGCTTTAGGGGGAGGCGCCAATCAGCCCCAGCATTTT.